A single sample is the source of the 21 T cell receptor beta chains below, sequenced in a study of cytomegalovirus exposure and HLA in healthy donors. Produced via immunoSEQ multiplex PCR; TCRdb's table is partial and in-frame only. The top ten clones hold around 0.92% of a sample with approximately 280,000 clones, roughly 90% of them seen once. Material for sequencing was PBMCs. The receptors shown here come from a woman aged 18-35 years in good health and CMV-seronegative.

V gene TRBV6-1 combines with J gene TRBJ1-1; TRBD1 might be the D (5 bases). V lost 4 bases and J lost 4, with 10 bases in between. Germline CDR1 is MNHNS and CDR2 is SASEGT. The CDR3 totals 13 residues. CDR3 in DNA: TGTGCCAGCAGTGTCGACAGATTCACTGAAGCTTTCTTT. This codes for CASSVDRFTEAFF.

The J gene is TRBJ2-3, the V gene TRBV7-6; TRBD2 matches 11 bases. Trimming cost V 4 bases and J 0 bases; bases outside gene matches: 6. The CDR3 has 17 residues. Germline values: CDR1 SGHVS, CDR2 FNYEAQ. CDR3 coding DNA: TGTGCCAGCAGCTCGTCCGGGACTAGCGGAAGCACAGATACGCAGTATTTT. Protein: CASSSSGTSGSTDTQYF.

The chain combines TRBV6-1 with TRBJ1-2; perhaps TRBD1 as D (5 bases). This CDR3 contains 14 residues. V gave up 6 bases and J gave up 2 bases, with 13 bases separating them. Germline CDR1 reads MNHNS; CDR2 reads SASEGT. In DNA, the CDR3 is TGTGCCAGCAGCAGGGATCTTGCCAACTATGGCTACACCTTC. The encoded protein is CASSRDLANYGYTF.

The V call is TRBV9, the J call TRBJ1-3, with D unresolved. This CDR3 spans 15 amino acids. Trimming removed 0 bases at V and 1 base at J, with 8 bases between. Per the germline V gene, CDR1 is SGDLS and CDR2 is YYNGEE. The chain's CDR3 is CASSVDVRSGNTIYF. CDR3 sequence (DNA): TGTGCCAGCAGCGTAGATGTCAGATCTGGAAACACCATATATTTT.

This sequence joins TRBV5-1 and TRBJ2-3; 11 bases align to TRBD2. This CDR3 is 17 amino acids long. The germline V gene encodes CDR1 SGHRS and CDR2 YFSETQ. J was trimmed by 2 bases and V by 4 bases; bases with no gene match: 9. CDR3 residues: CASSVGPGLADTDTQYF. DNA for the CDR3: TGCGCCAGCAGCGTGGGACCGGGACTAGCGGACACAGATACGCAGTATTTT. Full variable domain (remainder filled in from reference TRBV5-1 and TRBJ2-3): KAGVTQTPRYLIKTRGQQVTLSCSPISGHRSVSWYQQTPGQGLQFLFEYFSETQRNKGNFPGRFSGRQFSNSRSEMNVSTLELGDSALYLCASSVGPGLADTDTQYFGPGTRLTVL.

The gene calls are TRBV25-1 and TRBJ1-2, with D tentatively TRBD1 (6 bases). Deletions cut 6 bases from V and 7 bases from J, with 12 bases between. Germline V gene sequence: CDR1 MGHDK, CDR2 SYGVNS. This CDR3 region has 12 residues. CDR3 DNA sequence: TGTGCCAGCAGCGGAACAGGGACTGGCTACACCTTC. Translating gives CASSGTGTGYTF.

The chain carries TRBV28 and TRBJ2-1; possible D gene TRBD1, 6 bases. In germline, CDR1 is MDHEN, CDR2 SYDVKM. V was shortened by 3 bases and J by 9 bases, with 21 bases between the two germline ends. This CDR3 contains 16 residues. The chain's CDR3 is CASSFPGAHRGGEQFF. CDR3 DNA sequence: TGTGCCAGCAGTTTCCCCGGGGCCCACCGAGGGGGTGAGCAGTTCTTC.

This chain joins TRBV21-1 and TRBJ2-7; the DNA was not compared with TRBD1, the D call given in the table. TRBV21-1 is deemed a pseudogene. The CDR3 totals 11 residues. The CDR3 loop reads CASSSGQGQYF. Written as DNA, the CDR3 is TGTGCCAGCAGCTCCGGACAGGGCCAGTACTTC.

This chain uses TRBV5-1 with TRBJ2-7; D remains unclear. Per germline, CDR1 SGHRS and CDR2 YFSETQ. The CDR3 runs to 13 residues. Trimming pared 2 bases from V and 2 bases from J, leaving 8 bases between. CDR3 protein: CASSLIPAYEQYF. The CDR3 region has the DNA TGCGCCAGCAGCTTAATACCAGCCTACGAGCAGTACTTC.

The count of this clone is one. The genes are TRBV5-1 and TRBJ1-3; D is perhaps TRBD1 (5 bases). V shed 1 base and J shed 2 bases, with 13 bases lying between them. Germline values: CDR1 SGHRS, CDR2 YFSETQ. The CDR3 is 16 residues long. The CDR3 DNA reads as TGCGCCAGCAGCTTGTACCAGGGAACGGCTGGAAACACCATATATTTT. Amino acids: CASSLYQGTAGNTIYF. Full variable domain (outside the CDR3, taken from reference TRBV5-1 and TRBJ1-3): KAGVTQTPRYLIKTRGQQVTLSCSPISGHRSVSWYQQTPGQGLQFLFEYFSETQRNKGNFPGRFSGRQFSNSRSEMNVSTLELGDSALYLCASSLYQGTAGNTIYFGEGSWLTVV.

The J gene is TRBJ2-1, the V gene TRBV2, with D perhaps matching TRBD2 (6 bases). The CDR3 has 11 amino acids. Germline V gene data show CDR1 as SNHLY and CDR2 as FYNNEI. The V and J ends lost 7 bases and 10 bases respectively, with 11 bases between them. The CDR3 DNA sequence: TGTGCCAGCACTATAGGAGGGGAGCAGTTCTTC. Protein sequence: CASTIGGEQFF.

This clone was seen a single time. DNA of the CDR3: TGTGCCAGTAGCCTACTAATAGGGGGCACTGAAGCTTTCTTT. This sequence encodes CASSLLIGGTEAFF. The V call is TRBV19, the J call TRBJ1-1; tentatively, D is TRBD1 (6 bases). CDR1 LNHDA and CDR2 SQIVND come from the germline V gene (reference sequence). With 6 bases removed from V and 4 bases from J, the gap between germline ends came to 15 bases. The CDR3 covers 14 residues.

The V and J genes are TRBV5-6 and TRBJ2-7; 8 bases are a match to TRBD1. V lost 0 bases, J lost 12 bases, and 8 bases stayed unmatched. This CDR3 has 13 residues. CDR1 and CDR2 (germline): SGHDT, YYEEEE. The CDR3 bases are TGTGCCAGCAGCTTGGCCGCAGGGGGCGGGTTGTACTTC. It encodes CASSLAAGGGLYF.

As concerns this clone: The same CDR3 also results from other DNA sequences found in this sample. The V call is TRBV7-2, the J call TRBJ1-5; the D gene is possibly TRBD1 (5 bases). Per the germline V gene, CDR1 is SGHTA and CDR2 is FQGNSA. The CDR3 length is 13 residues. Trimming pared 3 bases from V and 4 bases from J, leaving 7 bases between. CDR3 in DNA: TGTGCCAGCAGCTTGCGGGGGAATCAGCCCCAGCATTTT. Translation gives CASSLRGNQPQHF.

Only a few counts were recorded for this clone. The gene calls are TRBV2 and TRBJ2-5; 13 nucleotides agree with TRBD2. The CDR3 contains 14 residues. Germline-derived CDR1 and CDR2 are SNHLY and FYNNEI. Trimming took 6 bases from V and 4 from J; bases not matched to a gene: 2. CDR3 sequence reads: CASRRTSGRETQYF. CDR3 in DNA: TGTGCCAGCAGACGGACTAGCGGGAGAGAGACCCAGTACTTC.

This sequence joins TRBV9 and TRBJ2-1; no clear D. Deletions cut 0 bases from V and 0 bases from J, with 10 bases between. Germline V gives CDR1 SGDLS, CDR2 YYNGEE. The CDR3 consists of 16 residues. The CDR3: CASSVGGRNSYNEQFF. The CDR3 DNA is TGTGCCAGCAGCGTAGGCGGCAGAAACTCCTACAATGAGCAGTTCTTC.

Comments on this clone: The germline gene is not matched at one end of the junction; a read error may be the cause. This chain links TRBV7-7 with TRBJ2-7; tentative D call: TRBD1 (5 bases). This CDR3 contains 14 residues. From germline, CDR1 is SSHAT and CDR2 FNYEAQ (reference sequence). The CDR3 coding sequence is TGTGCTAGCAGCTTATCGCAGGGCTCCTACGAGCAGTACTTC. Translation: CASSLSQGSYEQYF. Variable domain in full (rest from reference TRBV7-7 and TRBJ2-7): GAGVSQSPRYKVTKRGQDVTLRCDPISSHATLYWYQQALGQGPEFLTYFNYEAQPDKSGLPSDRFSAERPEGSISTLTIQRTEQRDSAMYRCASSLSQGSYEQYFGPGTRLTVT.

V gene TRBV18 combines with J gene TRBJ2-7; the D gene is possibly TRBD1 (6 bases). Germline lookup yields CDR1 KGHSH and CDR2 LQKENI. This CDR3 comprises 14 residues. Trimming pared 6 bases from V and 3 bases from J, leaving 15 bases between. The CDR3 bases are TGTGCCAGCTCCCACAAGACAGGCTACTACGAGCAGTACTTC. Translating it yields CASSHKTGYYEQYF.

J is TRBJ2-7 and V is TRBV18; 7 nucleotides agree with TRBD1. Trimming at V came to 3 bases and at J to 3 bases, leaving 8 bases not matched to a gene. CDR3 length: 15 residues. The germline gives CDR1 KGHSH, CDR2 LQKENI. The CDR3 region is CASSPETGLIYEQYF. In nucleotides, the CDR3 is TGTGCCAGCTCACCTGAGACAGGGCTAATCTACGAGCAGTACTTC.

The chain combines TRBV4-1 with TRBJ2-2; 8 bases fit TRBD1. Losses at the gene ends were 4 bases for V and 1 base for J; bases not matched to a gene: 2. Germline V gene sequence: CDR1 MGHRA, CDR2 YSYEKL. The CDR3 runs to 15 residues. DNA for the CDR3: TGCGCCAGCAGCCGTGGACAGGGGAACACCGGGGAGCTGTTTTTT. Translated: CASSRGQGNTGELFF.

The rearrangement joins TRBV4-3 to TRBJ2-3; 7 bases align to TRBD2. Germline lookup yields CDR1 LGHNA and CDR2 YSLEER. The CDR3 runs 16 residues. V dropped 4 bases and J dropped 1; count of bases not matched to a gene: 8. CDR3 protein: CASSRMLGLGTDTQYF. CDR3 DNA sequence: TGCGCCAGCAGCCGAATGCTAGGACTAGGCACAGATACGCAGTATTTT.